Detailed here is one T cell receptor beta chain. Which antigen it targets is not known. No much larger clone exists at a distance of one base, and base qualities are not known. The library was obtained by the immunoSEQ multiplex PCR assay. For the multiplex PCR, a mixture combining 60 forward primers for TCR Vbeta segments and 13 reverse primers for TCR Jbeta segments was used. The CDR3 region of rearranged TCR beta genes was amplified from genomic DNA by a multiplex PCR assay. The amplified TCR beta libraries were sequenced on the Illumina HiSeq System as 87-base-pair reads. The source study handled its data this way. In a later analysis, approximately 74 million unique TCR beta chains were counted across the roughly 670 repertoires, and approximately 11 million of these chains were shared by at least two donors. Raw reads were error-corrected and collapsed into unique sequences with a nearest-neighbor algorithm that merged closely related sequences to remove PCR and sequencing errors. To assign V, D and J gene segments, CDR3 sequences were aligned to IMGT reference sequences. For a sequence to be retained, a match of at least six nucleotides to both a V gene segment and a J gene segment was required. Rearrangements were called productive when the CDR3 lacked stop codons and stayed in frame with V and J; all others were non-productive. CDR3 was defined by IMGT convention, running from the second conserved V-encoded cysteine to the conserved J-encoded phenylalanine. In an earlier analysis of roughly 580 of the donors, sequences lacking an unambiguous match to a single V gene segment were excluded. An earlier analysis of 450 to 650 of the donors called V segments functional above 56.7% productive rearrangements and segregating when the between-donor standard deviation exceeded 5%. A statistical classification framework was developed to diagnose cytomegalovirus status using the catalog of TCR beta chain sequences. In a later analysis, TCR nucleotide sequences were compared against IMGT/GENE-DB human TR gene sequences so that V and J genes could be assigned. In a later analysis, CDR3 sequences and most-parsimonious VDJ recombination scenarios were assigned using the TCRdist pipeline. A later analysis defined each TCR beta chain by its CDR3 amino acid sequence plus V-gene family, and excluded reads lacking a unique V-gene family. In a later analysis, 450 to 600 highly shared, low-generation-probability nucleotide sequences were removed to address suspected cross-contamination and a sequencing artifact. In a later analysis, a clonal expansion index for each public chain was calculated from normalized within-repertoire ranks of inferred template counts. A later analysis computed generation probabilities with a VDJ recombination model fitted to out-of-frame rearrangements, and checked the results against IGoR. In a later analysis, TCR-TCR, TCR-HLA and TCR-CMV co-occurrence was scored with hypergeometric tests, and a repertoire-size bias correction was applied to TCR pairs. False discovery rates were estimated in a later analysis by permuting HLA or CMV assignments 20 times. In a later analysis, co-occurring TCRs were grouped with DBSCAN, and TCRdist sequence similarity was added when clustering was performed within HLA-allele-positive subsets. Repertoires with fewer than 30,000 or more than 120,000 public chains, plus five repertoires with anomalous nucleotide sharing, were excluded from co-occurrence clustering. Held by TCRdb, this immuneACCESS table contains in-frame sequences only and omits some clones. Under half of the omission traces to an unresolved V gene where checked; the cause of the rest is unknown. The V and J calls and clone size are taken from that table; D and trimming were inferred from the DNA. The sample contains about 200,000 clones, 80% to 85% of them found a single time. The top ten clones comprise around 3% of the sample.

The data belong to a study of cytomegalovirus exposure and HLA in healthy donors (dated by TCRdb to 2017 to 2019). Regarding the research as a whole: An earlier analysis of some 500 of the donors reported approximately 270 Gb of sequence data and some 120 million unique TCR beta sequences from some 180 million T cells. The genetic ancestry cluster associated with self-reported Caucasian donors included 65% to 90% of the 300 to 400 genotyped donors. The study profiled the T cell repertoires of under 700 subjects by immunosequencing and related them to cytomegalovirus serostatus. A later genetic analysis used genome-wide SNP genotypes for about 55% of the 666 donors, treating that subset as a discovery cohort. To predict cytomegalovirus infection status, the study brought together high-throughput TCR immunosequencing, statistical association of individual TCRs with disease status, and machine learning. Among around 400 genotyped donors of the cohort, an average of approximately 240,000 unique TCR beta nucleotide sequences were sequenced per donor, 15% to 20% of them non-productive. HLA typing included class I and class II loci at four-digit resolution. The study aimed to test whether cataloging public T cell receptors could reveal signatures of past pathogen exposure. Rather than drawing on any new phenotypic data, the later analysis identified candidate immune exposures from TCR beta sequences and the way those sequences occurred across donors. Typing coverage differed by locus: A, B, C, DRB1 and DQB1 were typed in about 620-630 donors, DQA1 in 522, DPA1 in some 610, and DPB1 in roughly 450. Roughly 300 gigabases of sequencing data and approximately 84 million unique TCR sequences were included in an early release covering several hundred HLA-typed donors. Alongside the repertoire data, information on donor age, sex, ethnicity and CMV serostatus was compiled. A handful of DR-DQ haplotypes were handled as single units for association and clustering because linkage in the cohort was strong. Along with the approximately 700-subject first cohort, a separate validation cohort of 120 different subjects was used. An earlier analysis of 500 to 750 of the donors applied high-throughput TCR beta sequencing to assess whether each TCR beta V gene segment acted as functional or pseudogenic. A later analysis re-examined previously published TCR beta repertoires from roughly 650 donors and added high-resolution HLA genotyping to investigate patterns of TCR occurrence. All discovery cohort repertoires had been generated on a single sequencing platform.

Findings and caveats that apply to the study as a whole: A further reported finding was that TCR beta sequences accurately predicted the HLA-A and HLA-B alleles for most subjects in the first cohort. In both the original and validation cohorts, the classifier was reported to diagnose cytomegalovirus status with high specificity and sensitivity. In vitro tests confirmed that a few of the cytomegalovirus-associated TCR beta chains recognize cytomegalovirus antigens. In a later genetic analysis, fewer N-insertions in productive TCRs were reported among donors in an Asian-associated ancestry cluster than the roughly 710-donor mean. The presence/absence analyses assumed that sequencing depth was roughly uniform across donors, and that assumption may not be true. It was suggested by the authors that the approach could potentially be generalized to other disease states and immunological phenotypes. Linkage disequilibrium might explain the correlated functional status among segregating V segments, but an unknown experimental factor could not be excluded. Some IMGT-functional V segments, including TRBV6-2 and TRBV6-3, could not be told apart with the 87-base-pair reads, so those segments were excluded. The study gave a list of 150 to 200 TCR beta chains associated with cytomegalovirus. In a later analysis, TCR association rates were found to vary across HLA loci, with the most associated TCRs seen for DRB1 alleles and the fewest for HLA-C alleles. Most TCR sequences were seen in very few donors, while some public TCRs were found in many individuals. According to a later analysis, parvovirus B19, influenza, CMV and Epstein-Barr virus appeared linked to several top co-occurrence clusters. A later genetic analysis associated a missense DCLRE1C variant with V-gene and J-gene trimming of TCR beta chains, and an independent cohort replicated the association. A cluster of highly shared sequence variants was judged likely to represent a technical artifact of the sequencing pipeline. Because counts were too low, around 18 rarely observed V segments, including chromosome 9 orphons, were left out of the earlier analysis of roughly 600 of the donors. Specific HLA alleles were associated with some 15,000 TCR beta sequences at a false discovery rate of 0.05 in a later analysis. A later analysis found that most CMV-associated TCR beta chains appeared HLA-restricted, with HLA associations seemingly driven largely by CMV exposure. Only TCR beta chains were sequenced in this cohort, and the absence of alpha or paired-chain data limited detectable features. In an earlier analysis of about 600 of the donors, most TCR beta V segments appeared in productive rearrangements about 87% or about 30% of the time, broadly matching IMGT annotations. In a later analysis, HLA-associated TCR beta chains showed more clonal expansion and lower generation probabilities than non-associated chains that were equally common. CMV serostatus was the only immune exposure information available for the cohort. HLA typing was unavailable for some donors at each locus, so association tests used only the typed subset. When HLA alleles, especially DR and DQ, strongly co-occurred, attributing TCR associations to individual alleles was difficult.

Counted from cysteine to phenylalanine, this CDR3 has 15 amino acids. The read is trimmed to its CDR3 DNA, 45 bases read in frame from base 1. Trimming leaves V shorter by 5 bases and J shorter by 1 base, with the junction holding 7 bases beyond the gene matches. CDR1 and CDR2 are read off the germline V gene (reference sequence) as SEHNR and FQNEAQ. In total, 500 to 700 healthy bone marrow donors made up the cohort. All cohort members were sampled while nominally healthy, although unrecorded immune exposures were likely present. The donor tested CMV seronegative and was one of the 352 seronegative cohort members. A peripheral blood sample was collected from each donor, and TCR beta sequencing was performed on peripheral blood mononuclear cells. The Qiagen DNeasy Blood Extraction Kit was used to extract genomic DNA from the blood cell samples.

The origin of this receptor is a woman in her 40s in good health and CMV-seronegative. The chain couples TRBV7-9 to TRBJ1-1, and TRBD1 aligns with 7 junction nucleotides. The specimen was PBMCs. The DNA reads TGTGCCAGCAGCCTATCCGGGACAGCGAACACTGAAGCTTTCTTT. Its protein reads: CASSLSGTANTEAFF. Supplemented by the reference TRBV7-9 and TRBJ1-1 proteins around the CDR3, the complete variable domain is DTGVSQNPRHKITKRGQNVTFRCDPISEHNRLYWYRQTLGQGPEFLTYFQNEAQLEKSRLLSDRFSAERPKGSFSTLEIQRTEQGDSAMYLCASSLSGTANTEAFFGQGTRLTVV.